This TCR beta chain was documented in a study of T cells in Graves' hyperthyroidism and ophthalmopathy. This clonotype was detected ten times or more. RNA transcripts provided the source from which TCR beta CDR3 regions were amplified. HTBI primers were employed in a first-round RT-PCR of the TCR CDR3. MiXCR, run by TCRdb on the multiplex PCR reads, gives a single entry per CDR3 protein. The sample records roughly 510,000 distinct CDR3 sequences, about 20% being singletons. Hyperthyroidism in the patients, aged 18 to 65, was newly diagnosed and under 2 months in duration. Exclusion followed for patients with uncontrolled infection, other autoimmune disease, pregnancy or lactation. The CDR3 totals 15 residues. CDR1 is DFQATT and CDR2 is SNEGSKA in the germline V gene (reference sequence). Trimming took 2 bases from V and 3 from J; bases not matched to a gene: 5.

Sample: blood. The source of this sequence is a man between 18 and 29 years old with Graves' hyperthyroidism. The chain employs TRBV20-1 and TRBJ2-5; 11 bases are a match to TRBD1. The CDR3 coding sequence is TGCAGTGCTAGACCAACGGGACAGGGGGAAGAGACCCAGTACTTC. This codes for CSARPTGQGEETQYF.